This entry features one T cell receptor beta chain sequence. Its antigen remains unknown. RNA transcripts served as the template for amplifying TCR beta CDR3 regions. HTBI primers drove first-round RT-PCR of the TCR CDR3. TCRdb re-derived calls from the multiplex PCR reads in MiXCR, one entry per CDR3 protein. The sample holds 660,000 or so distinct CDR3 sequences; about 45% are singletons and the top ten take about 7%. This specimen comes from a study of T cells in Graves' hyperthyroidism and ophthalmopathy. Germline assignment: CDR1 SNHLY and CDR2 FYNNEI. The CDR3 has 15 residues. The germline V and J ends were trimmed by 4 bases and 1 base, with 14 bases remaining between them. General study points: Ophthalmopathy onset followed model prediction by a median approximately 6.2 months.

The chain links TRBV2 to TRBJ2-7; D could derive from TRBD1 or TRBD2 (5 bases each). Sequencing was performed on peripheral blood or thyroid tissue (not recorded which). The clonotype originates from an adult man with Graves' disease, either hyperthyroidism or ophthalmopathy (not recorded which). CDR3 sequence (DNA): TGTGCCAGCAGTGCTAGAGGGGCAGTTTCCTACGAGCAGTACTTC. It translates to CASSARGAVSYEQYF. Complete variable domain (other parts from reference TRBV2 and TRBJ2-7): EPEVTQTPSHQVTQMGQEVILRCVPISNHLYFYWYRQILGQKVEFLVSFYNNEISEKSEIFDDQFSVERPDGSNFTLKIRSTKLEDSAMYFCASSARGAVSYEQYFGPGTRLTVT.